The source of this T cell receptor (beta chain) is a study of early stage breast cancer tumors (dated by TCRdb to the late 2010s). Background on the whole study: Of the roughly 17 invasive breast tumors, about a dozen were found to be estrogen receptor-positive, progesterone receptor-positive and HER2-negative. Of the approximately 12 ER+/PR+/HER2- tumors, eight were classified as invasive ductal carcinomas and four as invasive lobular carcinomas. The average read coverage per sample was roughly 10-fold. Across all samples, a few million templates representing over a million unique clonotypes were detected.

This clone showed up just a few times. Its antigen remains unidentified. Base qualities are not at hand, and no much larger clone is one base apart. Each sample was amplified in two independent genomic DNA replicates, using 0.5 ug for blood and 1.5 ug for tumor or normal breast. Following the manufacturer's instructions, the ImmunoSeq Intro kit was used to carry out TCRB sequencing on genomic DNA. For absolute quantification, the roughly 33-cycle multiplex PCR included proprietary primers along with spike-in control sequences. Single-end 150-bp reads were used to sequence an 87-bp fragment spanning the CDR3 and the flanking V and J genes. Each lane of an Illumina MiSeq running version 3.0 chemistry carried seven multiplexed samples, with two replicates apiece. Processing in the source paper ran as follows. The vendor's proprietary pipeline handled the raw data processing, merging both replicates into a single result for each sample. A clonotype was defined as productive rearrangements that share the same V-gene family, CDR3 amino acid sequence and J-gene segment. To compute clonality, the normalized Shannon entropy (Pielou evenness) of TCRB abundances was subtracted from 1. To estimate T cell density, the total number of templates was divided by the number of input cells, which was inferred from the amount of DNA input. Recon was used with default parameters to estimate total repertoire diversity and clonality. A clonotype counted as tumor-enriched if its abundance in tumor exceeded 0.1% and was at least 32-fold higher than its abundance in normal breast. What TCRdb holds here is the immuneACCESS table cut down to in-frame rearrangements. Part of the clones is not present; checked against another copy, under half of the missing clones reflect an unresolved V gene, and the others are unexplained. The V and J calls and clone size come from that table; D and trimming were worked out from the DNA. The sample has just over 50,000 clones on record, around 80% of them singletons. The ten largest clonotypes hold 3.4% of the sample.

The full study reports these points: Bulk genomic DNA sequencing of unsorted cells missed chain pairing and functional markers such as CD4, CD8 and FOXP3. Tumors showed about 2.3-fold higher T cell density and higher clonality than adjacent normal breast tissue. Because the cohort was small, analysis by tumor subtype was not possible. Greater similarity was observed between blood and normal breast repertoires than between blood and tumor repertoires, and tumor was distinguished from normal in about 90% of the 16 patients when each tissue was compared with blood. Enriched TCRB sequences shared across patients were mostly commonly generated sequences, unlikely to play an important role in the tumor microenvironment.

The study profiled bulk TCR beta-chain repertoires in matched peripheral blood, tumor and adjacent normal breast tissue taken from over 15 patients with early-stage breast cancer. Before surgery, roughly 4.5-11 mL of whole blood was collected into EDTA tubes and then processed within 2 hours. Ficoll-Paque centrifugation in SepMate-50 tubes was used to isolate peripheral blood mononuclear cells. For storage in liquid nitrogen, PBMCs were cryopreserved as aliquots of roughly 1.9 to 4.5 million cells in around 90% FBS with 10% DMSO. The Qiagen AllPrep DNA/RNA Mini kit was used to extract genomic DNA. V ends up 4 bases short and J 6 bases short, with an unmatched junction base count of 6. CDR1 is given as MRHNA and CDR2 as SNTAGT, both from the germline V gene. The CDR3 measures 14 amino acids from cysteine to phenylalanine. Just the 42-base CDR3 DNA is kept, in frame starting at base 1.

The sample consisted of blood. This TCR came from a middle-aged person with breast cancer. The sequence is built from TRBV6-4 and TRBJ2-4, and 7 bases in between align with TRBD2. In nucleotides, the sequence is TGTGCCAGCAGTGTATCGACGGGAGGAAACATTCAGTACTTC. It specifies CASSVSTGGNIQYF.